One T cell receptor (beta chain) is described in this entry. Its cognate antigen has yet to be identified. No base quality information exists; no much larger clone differs at one position. TCRbeta CDR3 regions were amplified from genomic DNA by means of the immunoSEQ Assay, a bias-controlled multiplex PCR. In the original analysis: Nucleated cell counts per sample were estimated from amplification of reference gene primers within the assay. To quantify the absolute abundance of each unique TCRbeta CDR3 rearrangement, sequence reads were collapsed and filtered. For each sample, productive Simpson clonality was calculated as the square root of Simpson's diversity index over productive rearrangements. TCRdb took this table from immuneACCESS and kept in-frame rearrangements with V and J called. Such tables lack part of the clones; where checked against another copy, unresolved V genes explain under half of the gap, and the rest is unexplained. The D gene and trimming were derived from the DNA, and the V and J assignments and clone size from that table. The sample table holds about 150,000 clones, of which about nine tenths were seen once. Less than 4.5% of the sample lies in the top ten.

CDR1 SGHRS and CDR2 YFSETQ are derived from the germline V gene. From cysteine to phenylalanine, the CDR3 is 13 amino acids long. Just the 39-base CDR3 DNA is kept, in frame starting at base 1. Trimming costs V 2 bases and J 4 bases, and their ends lie 10 bases apart. Collaborating institutions collected whole blood in K2EDTA tubes following their own protocols. For TCRbeta analysis, collaborators shipped samples as frozen whole blood, isolated PBMCs, or DNA extracted from either of those sample types. This sample is part of a study of blood T cell repertoires in COVID-19 (dated by TCRdb to about 2020). For context, the study as a whole: The collaborator samples originated in the United States, Italy and Spain and spanned the acute and convalescent phases of COVID-19. The prospective study material was composed of cDNA or gDNA derived from T cells, B-cell-depleted T cells, or PBMCs. Subjects who had been exposed to COVID-19, were actively infected with it, or had recovered from it provided the deeply sampled blood TCRbeta repertoires that made up the dataset. A freely available public database, intended as a resource for researchers studying the immune response to SARS-CoV-2, is where the repertoires were released. The samples were drawn from two sources: the first 160 participants of the ongoing ImmuneRACE study, and approximately 1,300 subjects contributed by 6 global collaborators. Nearly every sample came with metadata listing a de-identified subject ID, COVID-19 status, age in years and sex. Where available, HLA class I and class II types were taken from metadata supplied by the sample provider and were not determined by assay-based typing. General findings and caveats noted by the study authors: The amount of clinical and demographic metadata varied by source and participant and was provided uncurated.

This TCR came from a woman in her fifties or sixties with active or convalescent COVID-19. The rearranged segments are TRBV5-1 and TRBJ2-7; a tentative D call is TRBD1 (5 bases match). Input material: peripheral blood. CDR3 protein: CASSFDGQYEQYF. The DNA reads as follows: TGCGCCAGCAGCTTTGACGGACAATACGAGCAGTACTTC.